This TCR beta chain was identified in a study of T-cell reconstitution after alpha-beta-depleted transplantation in children. Concerning this clonotype itself: What it binds is not known.

As it was prepared, the TCRbeta library received unique molecular identifiers. Each CDR3 protein is one row after TCRdb ran MiXCR on the PCR reads. The sample records 500,000 to 600,000 distinct CDR3 sequences, 25% to 30% being singletons. Study-level findings and limits: By about two months after transplant, alpha-beta T cells reportedly arose from several hundred graft clones that had expanded.

CDR3 length: 12 amino acids. The germline V gene encodes CDR1 LNHNV and CDR2 YYDKDF (reference sequence). V was trimmed by 2 bases and J by 8 bases, leaving 7 bases between them. The clonotype originates from a boy under two years old with Wiskott-Aldrich syndrome, due to receive a stem cell transplant. The rearrangement joins TRBV15 to TRBJ2-1; D remains ambiguous. The sample here was PBMCs, taken before TCRalphabeta/CD19-depleted stem cell transplant. The CDR3 sequence is CATSRLVDEQFF. The CDR3 region has the DNA TGTGCCACCAGCAGACTAGTCGATGAGCAGTTCTTC.